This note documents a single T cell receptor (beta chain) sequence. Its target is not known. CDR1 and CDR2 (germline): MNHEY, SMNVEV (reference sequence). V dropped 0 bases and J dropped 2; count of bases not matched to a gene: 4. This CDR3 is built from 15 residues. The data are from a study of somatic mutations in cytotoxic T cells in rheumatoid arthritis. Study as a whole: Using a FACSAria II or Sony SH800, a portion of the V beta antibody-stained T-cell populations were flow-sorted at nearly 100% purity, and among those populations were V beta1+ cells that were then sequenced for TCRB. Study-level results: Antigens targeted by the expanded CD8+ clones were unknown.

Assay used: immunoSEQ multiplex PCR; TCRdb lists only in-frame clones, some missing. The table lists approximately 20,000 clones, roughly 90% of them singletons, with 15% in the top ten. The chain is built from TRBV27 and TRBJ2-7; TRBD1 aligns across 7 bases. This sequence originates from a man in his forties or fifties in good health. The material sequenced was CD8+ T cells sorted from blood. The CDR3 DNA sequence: TGTGCCAGCAGTTTATCGGGGGACAGTGCCTACGAGCAGTACTTC. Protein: CASSLSGDSAYEQYF.